What follows describes a single T cell receptor (beta chain). There is no known antigen for this receptor. No base quality values were provided; no much bigger clone lies one nucleotide off. The collaborating institutions used their own protocols to collect whole blood in K2EDTA tubes. For TCRbeta analysis, collaborator samples were shipped as frozen whole blood, as isolated PBMCs, or as DNA extracted from either sample type. The data were obtained in a study of blood T cell repertoires in COVID-19 (dated by TCRdb to about 2020). At the level of the whole study: The collaborator samples originated in the United States, Italy and Spain and spanned the acute and convalescent phases of COVID-19. The material from the prospective study consisted of cDNA or gDNA derived from T cells, B-cell-depleted T cells, or PBMCs. Deeply sampled blood TCRbeta repertoires from subjects exposed to, actively infected with, or recovered from COVID-19 were included in the dataset. The repertoires were released in a freely available public database meant as a resource for research on the immune response to SARS-CoV-2. The samples were drawn from the first 160 participants of the ongoing ImmuneRACE study and from some 1,300 subjects provided by 6 global collaborators. Nearly every sample came with metadata listing a de-identified subject ID, COVID-19 status, age in years and sex. HLA class I and class II types, where available, came from metadata supplied by the sample provider rather than from assay-based typing. Here is what the overall study found, with its caveats: The quantity of clinical and demographic metadata differed by source and by participant and was supplied without curation.

Counted from cysteine to phenylalanine, this CDR3 has 15 amino acids. Of all the DNA, just the CDR3 is kept, 45 bases in frame from base 1. V loses 5 bases of germline sequence and J loses 0 bases, and the interval between the two ends is 14 bases. As encoded in the germline V gene, CDR1 is SGHAT while CDR2 is FQNNGV. TCRbeta CDR3 regions were amplified from genomic DNA using the immunoSEQ Assay, a bias-controlled multiplex PCR. Turning to the authors' computational methods: The number of nucleated cells in each sample was estimated from the amplification of reference gene primers within the assay. To quantify the absolute abundance of each unique TCRbeta CDR3 rearrangement, sequence reads were collapsed and filtered. For each sample, productive Simpson clonality was calculated by taking the square root of Simpson's diversity index across productive rearrangements. The clones in this table, taken by TCRdb from immuneACCESS, are in-frame only. Not every clone is retained; where verified, under half of the shortfall comes from an unresolved V gene, and the cause of the rest is unknown. D and trimming were read from the DNA, whereas the V and J calls and clone size are those reported in that table. This sample lists roughly 230,000 clones; around 82% were detected once. Less than 5.5% of the sample rests with the top ten.

The sequenced material came from peripheral blood. The sequence derives from a man aged 45-60 years with active or convalescent COVID-19. This sequence uses TRBV11-2 and TRBJ2-7; 5 matching bases give a weak D call of TRBD1. The CDR3: CASSKGSGNSYEQYF. The DNA reads TGTGCCAGCAGCAAAGGGTCAGGGAACTCCTACGAGCAGTACTTC.